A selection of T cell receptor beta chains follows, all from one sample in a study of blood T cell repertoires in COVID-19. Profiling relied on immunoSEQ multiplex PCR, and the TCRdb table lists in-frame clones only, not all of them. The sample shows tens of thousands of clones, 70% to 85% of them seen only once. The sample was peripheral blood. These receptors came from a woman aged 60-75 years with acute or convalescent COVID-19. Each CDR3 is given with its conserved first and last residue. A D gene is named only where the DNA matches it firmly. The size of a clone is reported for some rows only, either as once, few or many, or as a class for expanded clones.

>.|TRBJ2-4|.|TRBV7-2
TGTGCCAGCAGCTTACATGGGGCTGGGGCCAAAAACATTCAGTACTTC
CASSLHGAGAKNIQYF
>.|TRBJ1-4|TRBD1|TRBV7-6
TGTGCCAGCAGCTCTCTAATAAGCCACAGGGGGCGAAATGAAAAACTGTTTTTT
CASSSLISHRGRNEKLFF
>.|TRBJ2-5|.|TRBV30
TGTGCCTGGAGTGTACCGGGGGGCGGATTAGAGACCCAGTACTTC
CAWSVPGGGLETQYF
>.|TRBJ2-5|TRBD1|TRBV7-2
TGTGCCAGCAGCTCCGGACAGGGTCGGGAGACCCAGTACTTC
CASSSGQGRETQYF
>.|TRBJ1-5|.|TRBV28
TGTGCCAGCAGTCTAGGTCCCAGGGGTGCGAATCAGCCCCAGCATTTT
CASSLGPRGANQPQHF
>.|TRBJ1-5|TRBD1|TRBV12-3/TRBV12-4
TGTGCCAGCAGTCGGACAGGGTTTCAGCCCCAGCATTTT
CASSRTGFQPQHF
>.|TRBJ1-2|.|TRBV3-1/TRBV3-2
TGTGCCAGCAGCCAACCAGGGAGGGCGAATGGCTACACCTTC
CASSQPGRANGYTF
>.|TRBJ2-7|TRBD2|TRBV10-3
TGTGCCATCAAAGAACTAGCGGGAGGTTTCGACGAGCAGTACTTC
CAIKELAGGFDEQYF
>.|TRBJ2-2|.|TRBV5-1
TGCGCCAGCACCTCCAGGGTAGCATCGGCGGCCGGGGAGCTGTTTTTT
CASTSRVASAAGELFF
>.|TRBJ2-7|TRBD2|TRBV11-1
TGTGCCAGCAGCCTTGACTGGACTAGCGGGATCTACGAGCAGTACTTC
CASSLDWTSGIYEQYF
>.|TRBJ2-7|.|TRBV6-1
TGTGCCAGCAGTGATTATGGGCACAGGGCCTACGAGCAGTACTTC
CASSDYGHRAYEQYF
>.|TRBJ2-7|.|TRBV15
TGTGCCACCTCAAAAAACAGGGAGAACGTAGGCGAGCAGTACTTC
CATSKNRENVGEQYF
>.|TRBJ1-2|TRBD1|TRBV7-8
TGTGCCAGCAGCCAACCGGGACAGGGGGCAAGTGGCTACACCTTC
CASSQPGQGASGYTF
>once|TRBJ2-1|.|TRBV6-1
TGTGCCAGCAGTGAAGCAGGAGGTTACAGCTCCTACAATGAGCAGTTCTTC
CASSEAGGYSSYNEQFF
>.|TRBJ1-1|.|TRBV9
TGTGCCAGCAGCGGGGGCCAGCGCTTGAACACTGAAGCTTTCTTT
CASSGGQRLNTEAFF
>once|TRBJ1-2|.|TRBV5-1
TGCGCCAGCAGATTTATCGGGACACCCGACTATGGCTACACCTTC
CASRFIGTPDYGYTF
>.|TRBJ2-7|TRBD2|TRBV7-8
TGTGCCAGCAGCTTATCTCCGGGACTAGCCTACGAGCAGTACTTC
CASSLSPGLAYEQYF
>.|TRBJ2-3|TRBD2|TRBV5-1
TGCGCCAGCAGCCAAGGACTAGTAGGGAGCACAGATACGCAGTATTTT
CASSQGLVGSTDTQYF
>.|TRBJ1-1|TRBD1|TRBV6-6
TGTGCCAGCACCCGGACAGGGGTACTCACTGAAGCTTTCTTT
CASTRTGVLTEAFF
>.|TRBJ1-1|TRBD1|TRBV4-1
TGCGCCAGCAGCCAAGACCCCCCGGCGGGACAGGGGGGCTATGAAGCTTTCTTT
CASSQDPPAGQGGYEAFF
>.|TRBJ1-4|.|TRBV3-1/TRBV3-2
TGTGCCAGCAGCCAAGAGGGTAGGGGCAGGACTAATGAAAAACTGTTTTTT
CASSQEGRGRTNEKLFF
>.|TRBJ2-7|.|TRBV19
TGTGCCAGCGGACAGAGCTCCTACGAGCAGTACTTC
CASGQSSYEQYF
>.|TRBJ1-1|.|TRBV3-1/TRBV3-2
TGTGCCAGCAGCCAAAATCGGGTGAACACTGAAGCTTTCTTT
CASSQNRVNTEAFF
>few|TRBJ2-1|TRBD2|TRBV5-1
TGCGCCAGCAGCATACTAGCGGGCTCCTACAATGAGCAGTTCTTC
CASSILAGSYNEQFF
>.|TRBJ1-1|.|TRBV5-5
TGTGCCAGCAGCCCGCTCTTGAGAGAAGCTTTCTTT
CASSPLLREAFF
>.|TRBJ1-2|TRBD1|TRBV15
TGTGCCACCAGCAGAGGGGGACAGGGGATACTGAACTATGGCTACACCTTC
CATSRGGQGILNYGYTF